The subject of this entry is one T cell receptor beta chain. Germline loops: CDR1 MDHEN, CDR2 SYDVKM. There are 14 residues in the CDR3. J was trimmed by 6 bases and V by 3 bases; bases with no gene match: 4. This specimen comes from a study of blood T cell repertoires in COVID-19. Per the study methods: Cell counts per sample came from amplifying reference gene primers. Method: immunoSEQ multiplex PCR; TCRdb's copy keeps in-frame clones and lacks some. That table supplies the V and J calls and clone size; D and trimming were determined from the DNA. Here the sample spans 150,000 to 200,000 clones, about four fifths being singletons. Seattle patients were enrolled while actively infected and followed longitudinally.

The chain combines TRBV28 with TRBJ2-3; 9 nucleotides agree with TRBD2. The receptor's source is a woman in her 70s with COVID-19, enrolled during active disease. Sample: peripheral blood. CDR3 nucleotides: TGTGCCAGCAGTTTGAGCGGGAGGCTGGATACGCAGTATTTT. Protein sequence: CASSLSGRLDTQYF.